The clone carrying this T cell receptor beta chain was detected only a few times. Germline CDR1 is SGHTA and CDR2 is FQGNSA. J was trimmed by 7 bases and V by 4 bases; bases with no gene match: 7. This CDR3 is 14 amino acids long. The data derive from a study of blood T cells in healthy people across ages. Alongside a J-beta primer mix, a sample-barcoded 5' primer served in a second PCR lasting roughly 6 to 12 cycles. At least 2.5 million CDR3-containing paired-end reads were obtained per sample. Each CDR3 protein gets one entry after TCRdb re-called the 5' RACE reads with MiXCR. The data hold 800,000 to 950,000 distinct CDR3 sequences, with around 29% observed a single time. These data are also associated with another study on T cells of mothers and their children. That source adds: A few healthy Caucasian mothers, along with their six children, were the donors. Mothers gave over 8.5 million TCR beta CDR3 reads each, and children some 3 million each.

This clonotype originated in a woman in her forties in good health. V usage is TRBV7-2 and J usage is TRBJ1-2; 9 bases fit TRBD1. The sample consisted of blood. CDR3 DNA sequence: TGTGCCAGCAGCTCGGGACAGGGATGGTCTGGCTACACCTTC. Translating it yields CASSSGQGWSGYTF.